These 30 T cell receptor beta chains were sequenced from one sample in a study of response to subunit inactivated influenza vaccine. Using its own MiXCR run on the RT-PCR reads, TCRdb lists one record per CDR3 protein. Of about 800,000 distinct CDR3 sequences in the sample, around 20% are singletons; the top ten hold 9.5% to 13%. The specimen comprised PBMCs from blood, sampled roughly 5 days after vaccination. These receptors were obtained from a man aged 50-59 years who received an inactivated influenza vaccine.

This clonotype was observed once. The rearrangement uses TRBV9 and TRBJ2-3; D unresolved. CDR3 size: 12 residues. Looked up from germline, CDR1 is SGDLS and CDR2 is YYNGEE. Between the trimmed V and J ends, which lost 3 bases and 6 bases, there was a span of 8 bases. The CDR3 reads CASSGRSDTQYF. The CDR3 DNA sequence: TGTGCCAGCAGCGGACGTTCCGATACGCAGTATTTT. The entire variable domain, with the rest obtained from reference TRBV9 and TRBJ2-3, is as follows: DSGVTQTPKHLITATGQRVTLRCSPRSGDLSVYWYQQSLDQGLQFLIQYYNGEERAKGNILERFSAQQFPDLHSELNLSSLELGDSALYFCASSGRSDTQYFGPGTRLTVL.

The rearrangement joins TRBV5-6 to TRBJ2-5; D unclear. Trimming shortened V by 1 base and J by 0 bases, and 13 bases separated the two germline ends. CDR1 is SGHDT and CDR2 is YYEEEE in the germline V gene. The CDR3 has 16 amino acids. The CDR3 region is CASSLYIREYQETQYF. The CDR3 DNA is TGTGCCAGCAGCTTGTATATACGCGAGTACCAAGAGACCCAGTACTTC.

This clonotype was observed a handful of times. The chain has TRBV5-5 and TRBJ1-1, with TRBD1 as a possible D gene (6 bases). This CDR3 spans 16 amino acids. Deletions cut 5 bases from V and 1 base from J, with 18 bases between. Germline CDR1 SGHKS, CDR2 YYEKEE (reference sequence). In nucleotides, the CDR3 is TGTGCCAGCAGGCCCGAATACAGGGTCGGGAACACTGAAGCTTTCTTT. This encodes CASRPEYRVGNTEAFF.

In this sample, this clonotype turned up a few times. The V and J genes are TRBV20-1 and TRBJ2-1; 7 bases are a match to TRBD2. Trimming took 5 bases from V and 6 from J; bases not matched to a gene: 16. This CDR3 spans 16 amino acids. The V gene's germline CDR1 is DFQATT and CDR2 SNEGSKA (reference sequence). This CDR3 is CSAPWTRTGVTNEQFF. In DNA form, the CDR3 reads TGCAGTGCTCCGTGGACTAGGACCGGAGTCACCAATGAGCAGTTCTTC.

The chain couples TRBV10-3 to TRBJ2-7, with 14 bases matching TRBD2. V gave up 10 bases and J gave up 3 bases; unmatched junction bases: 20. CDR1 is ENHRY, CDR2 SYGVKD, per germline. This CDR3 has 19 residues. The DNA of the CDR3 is TGTGCCACTAACACACAGGGCCGGGGACTAGCGGGAGTAATCTACGAGCAGTACTTC. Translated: CATNTQGRGLAGVIYEQYF.

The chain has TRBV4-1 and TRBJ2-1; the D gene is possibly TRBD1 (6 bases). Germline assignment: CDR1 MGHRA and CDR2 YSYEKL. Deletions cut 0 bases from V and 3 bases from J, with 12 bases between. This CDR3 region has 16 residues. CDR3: CASSQEAGTHYNEQFF. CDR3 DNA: TGCGCCAGCAGCCAAGAGGCCGGGACACACTACAATGAGCAGTTCTTC.

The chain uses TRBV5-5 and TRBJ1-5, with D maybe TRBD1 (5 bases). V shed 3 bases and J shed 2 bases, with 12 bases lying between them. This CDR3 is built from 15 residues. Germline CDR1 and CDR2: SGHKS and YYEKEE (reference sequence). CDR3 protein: CASSWGVGRNQPQHF. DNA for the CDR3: TGTGCCAGCAGCTGGGGGGTGGGTCGCAATCAGCCCCAGCATTTT.

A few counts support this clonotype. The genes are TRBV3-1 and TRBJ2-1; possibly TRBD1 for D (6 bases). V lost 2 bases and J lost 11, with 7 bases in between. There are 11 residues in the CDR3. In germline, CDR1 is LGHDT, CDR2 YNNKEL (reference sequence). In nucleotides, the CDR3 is TGTGCCAGCAGCCAACAGGGGAAGCAGTTCTTC. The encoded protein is CASSQQGKQFF.

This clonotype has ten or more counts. The CDR3 DNA is TGTGCCAGCAGCTCGGACAGGGCCCTAGGAGAGACCCAGTACTTC. Its translation is CASSSDRALGETQYF. The chain uses TRBV7-2 and TRBJ2-5; 8 nucleotides line up with TRBD1. Germline V gives CDR1 SGHTA, CDR2 FQGNSA. The CDR3 loop spans 15 amino acids. J was trimmed by 4 bases and V by 4 bases; bases with no gene match: 8.

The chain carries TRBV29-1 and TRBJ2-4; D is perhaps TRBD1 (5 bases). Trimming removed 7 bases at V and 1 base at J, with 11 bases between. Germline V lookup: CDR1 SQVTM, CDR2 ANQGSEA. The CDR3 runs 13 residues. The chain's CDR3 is CSAQGGAKNIQYF. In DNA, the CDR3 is TGCAGCGCCCAGGGTGGGGCCAAAAACATTCAGTACTTC.

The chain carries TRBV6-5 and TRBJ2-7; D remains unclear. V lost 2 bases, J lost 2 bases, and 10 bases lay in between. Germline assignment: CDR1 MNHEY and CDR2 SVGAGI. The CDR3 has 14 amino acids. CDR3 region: CASSYRTAAYEQYF. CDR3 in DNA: TGTGCCAGCAGTTACCGGACGGCAGCCTACGAGCAGTACTTC.

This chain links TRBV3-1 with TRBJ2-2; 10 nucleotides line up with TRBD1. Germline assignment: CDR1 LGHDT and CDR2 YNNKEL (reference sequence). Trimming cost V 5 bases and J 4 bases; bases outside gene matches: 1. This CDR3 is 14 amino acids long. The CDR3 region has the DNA TGTGCCAGCAGCGGGACAGGGGTCACCGGGGAGCTGTTTTTT. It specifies CASSGTGVTGELFF.

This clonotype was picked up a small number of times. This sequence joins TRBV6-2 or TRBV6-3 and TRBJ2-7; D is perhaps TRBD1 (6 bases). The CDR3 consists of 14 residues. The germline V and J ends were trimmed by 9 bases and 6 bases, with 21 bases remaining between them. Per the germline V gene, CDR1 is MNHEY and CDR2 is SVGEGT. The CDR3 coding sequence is TGTGCCAGTCATCCAGGGGCACGTAGCAGCGAGCAGTACTTC. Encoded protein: CASHPGARSSEQYF.

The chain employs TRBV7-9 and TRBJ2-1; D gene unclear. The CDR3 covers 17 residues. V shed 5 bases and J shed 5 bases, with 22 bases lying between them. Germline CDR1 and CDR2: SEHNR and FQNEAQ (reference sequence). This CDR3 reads CASSPPPNKKVHNEQFF. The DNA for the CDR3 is TGTGCCAGCAGCCCCCCCCCGAATAAGAAGGTCCACAATGAGCAGTTCTTC.

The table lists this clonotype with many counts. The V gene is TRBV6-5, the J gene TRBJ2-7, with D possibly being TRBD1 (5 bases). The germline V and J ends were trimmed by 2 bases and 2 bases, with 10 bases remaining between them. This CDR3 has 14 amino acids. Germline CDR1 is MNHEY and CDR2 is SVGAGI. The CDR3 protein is CASSYRWGTYEQYF. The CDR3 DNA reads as TGTGCCAGCAGTTACAGGTGGGGCACCTACGAGCAGTACTTC.

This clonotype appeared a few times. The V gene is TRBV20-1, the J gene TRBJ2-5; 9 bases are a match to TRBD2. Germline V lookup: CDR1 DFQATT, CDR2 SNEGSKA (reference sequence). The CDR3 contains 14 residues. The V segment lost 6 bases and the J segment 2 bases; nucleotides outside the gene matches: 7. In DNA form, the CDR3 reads TGCAGTGCACCGACTAGCGGAATTCAAGAGACCCAGTACTTC. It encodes CSAPTSGIQETQYF.

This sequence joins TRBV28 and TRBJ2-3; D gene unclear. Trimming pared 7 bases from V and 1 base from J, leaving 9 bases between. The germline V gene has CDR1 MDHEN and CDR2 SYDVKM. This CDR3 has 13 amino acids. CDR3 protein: CASTRQGTDTQYF. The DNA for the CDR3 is TGTGCCAGCACCCGGCAGGGCACAGATACGCAGTATTTT.

CDR3 sequence reads: CASSPLSSTDTQYF. CDR3 nucleotide sequence: TGTGCCAGCAGCCCTCTTTCTAGCACAGATACGCAGTATTTT. The genes are TRBV7-2 and TRBJ2-3; D ambiguous. The CDR3 contains 14 residues. V shed 5 bases and J shed 0 bases, with 9 bases lying between them. Germline values: CDR1 SGHTA, CDR2 FQGNSA.

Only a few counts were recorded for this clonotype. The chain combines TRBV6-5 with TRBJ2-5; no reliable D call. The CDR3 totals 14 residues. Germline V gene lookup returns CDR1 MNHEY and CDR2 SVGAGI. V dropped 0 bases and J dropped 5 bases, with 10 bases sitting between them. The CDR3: CASSYSRVAETQYF. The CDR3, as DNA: TGTGCCAGCAGTTACTCTCGGGTGGCGGAGACCCAGTACTTC.

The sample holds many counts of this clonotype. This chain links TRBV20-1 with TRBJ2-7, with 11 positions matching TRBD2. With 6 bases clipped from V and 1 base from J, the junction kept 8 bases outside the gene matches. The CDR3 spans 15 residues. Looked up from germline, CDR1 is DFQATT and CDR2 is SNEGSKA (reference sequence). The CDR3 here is CSASPSGGSSYEQYF. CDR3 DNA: TGCAGTGCGAGCCCTAGCGGGGGGTCGTCCTACGAGCAGTACTTC.

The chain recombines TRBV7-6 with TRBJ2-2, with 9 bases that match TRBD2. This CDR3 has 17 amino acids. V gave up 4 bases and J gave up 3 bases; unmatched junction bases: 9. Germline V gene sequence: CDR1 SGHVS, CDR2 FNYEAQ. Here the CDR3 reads CASSSSVAGVYTGELFF. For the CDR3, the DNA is TGTGCCAGCAGCTCCTCGGTAGCGGGGGTTTACACCGGGGAGCTGTTTTTT.

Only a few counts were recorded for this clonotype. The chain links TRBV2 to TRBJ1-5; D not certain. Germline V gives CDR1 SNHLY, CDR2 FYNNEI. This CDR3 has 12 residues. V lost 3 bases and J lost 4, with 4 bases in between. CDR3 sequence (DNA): TGTGCCAGCAGTGAGACTAATCAGCCCCAGCATTTT. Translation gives CASSETNQPQHF.

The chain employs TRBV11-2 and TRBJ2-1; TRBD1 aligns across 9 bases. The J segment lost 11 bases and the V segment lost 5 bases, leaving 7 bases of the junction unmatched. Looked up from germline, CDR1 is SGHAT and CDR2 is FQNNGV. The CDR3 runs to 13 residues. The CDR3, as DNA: TGTGCCAGCAGCCGGGACAGGGCGATGCAGCAGTTCTTC. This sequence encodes CASSRDRAMQQFF.

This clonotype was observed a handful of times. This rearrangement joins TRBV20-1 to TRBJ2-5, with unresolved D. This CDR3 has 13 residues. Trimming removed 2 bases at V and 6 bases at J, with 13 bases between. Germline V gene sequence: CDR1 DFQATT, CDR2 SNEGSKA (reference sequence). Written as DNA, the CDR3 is TGCAGTGCTAGATGGAGTGTCGGGCAGACCCAGTACTTC. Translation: CSARWSVGQTQYF.

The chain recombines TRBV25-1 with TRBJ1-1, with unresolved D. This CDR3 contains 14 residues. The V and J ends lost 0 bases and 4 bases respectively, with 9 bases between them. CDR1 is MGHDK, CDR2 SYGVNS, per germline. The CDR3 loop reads CASSEYGSATEAFF. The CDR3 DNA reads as TGTGCCAGCAGTGAATACGGGTCAGCCACTGAAGCTTTCTTT.

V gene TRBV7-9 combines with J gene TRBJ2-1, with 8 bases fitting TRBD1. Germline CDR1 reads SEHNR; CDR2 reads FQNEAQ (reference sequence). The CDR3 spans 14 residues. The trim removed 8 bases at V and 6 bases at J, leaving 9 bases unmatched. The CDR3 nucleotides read TGTGCCAGCCCCCCCAGGGGGCTTCCCAATGAGCAGTTCTTC. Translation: CASPPRGLPNEQFF.

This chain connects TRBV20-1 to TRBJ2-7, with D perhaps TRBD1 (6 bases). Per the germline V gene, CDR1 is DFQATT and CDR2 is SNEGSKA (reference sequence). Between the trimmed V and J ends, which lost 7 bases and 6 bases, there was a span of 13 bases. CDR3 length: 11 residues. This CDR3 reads CSGHRVSEQYF. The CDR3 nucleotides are TGCAGTGGCCACAGGGTTTCCGAGCAGTACTTC.

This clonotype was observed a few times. The CDR3 loop reads CASSLRHIQETQYF. The CDR3 DNA sequence: TGTGCCAGCAGCTTACGACATATACAAGAGACCCAGTACTTC. This chain joins TRBV7-2 and TRBJ2-5; D gene uncertain. Germline V gives CDR1 SGHTA, CDR2 FQGNSA. V gave up 2 bases and J gave up 2 bases, with 9 bases separating them. The CDR3 totals 14 residues. Filled out from reference TRBV7-2 and TRBJ2-5, the complete variable domain reads GAGVSQSPSNKVTEKGKDVELRCDPISGHTALYWYRQSLGQGLEFLIYFQGNSAPDKSGLPSDRFSAERTGGSVSTLTIQRTQQEDSAVYLCASSLRHIQETQYFGPGTRLLVL.

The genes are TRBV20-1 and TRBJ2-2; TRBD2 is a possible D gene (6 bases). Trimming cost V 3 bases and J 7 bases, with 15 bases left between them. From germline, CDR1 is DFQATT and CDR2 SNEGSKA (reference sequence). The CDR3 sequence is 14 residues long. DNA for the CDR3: TGCAGTGCTAGCAACGGGGGTTTTCACGGGGAGCTGTTTTTT. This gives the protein CSASNGGFHGELFF.

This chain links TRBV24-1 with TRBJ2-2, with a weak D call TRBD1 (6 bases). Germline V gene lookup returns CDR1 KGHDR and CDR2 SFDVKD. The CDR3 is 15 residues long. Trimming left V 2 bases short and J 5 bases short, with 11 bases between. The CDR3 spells CATSDSGGWTGELFF. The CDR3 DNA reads TGTGCCACCAGTGATTCTGGGGGCTGGACCGGGGAGCTGTTTTTT.